This T cell receptor (beta chain) was sequenced during a study of regulatory T cells in long-lasting Graves disease. In building TCR beta libraries, iRepertoire HTBI primers were used together with Arm-PCR of CDR3 regions. TCRdb reprocessed the multiplex PCR reads with MiXCR, giving one entry per CDR3 protein. The top ten hold more than 6% of the sample, which has approximately 500,000 distinct CDR3 sequences, about 22% seen once. Germline CDR1 is LNHDA and CDR2 is SQIVND (reference sequence). The V end lost 5 bases, the J end lost 3 bases, and 16 bases lay between the germline ends. The CDR3 is made up of 15 amino acids. Time point of the sample: persistent/refractory GD, antithyroid drugs over 5 years with positive TRAb. Construction of the TCR library relied on RNA isolated from PBMCs. Criteria from the American Thyroid Association guidelines were applied to diagnose Graves' disease.

V is TRBV19 and J is TRBJ1-1; D is ambiguous. The specimen comprised peripheral blood mononuclear cells (PBMCs), sampled when the disease was refractory, from a patient treated with antithyroid drugs. This clonotype was sampled from a female donor with Graves disease. The CDR3, as DNA: TGTGCCAGTAGTCCACAGCGGGTCCGTGACACTGAAGCTTTCTTT. Translating it yields CASSPQRVRDTEAFF.